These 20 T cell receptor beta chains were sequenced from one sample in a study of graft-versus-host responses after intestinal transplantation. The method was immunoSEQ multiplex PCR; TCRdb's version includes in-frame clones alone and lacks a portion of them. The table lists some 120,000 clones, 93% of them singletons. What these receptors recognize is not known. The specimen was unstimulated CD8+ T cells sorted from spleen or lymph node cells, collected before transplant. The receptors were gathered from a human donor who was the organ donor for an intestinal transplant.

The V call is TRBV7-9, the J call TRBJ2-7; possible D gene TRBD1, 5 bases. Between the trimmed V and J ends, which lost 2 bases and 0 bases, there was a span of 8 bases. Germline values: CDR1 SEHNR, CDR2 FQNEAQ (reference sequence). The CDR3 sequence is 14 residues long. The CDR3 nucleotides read TGTGCCAGCAGCTTACCAGGGTCCTCCTACGAGCAGTACTTC. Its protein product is CASSLPGSSYEQYF.

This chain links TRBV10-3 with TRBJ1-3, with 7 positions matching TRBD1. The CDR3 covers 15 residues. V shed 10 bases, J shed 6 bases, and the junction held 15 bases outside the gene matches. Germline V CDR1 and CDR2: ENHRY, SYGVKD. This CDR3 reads CATEDEQGPSNTIYF. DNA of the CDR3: TGTGCCACCGAGGATGAACAGGGGCCTTCAAACACCATATATTTT.

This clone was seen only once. The CDR3 DNA reads TGCAGCGTTGACCAGACTAGTGAGACCCAGTACTTC. The encoded protein is CSVDQTSETQYF. V gene TRBV29-1 combines with J gene TRBJ2-5; TRBD2 is a possible D gene (6 bases). The CDR3 is 12 residues long. The V and J ends lost 3 bases and 5 bases respectively, with 10 bases between them. In germline, CDR1 is SQVTM, CDR2 ANQGSEA.

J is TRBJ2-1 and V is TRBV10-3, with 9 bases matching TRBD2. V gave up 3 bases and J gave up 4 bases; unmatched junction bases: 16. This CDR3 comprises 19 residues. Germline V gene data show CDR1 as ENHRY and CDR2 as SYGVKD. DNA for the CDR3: TGTGCCATCAGTGAATCGATTAGACTAGCGGACGAACTATACAATGAGCAGTTCTTC. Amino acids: CAISESIRLADELYNEQFF.

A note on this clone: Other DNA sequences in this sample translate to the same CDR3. CDR3 in amino acids: CASSYSGGTEAFF. CDR3 DNA: TGTGCCAGCAGTTACTCTGGAGGGACGGAAGCTTTCTTT. This chain links TRBV6-6 with TRBJ1-1, with D possibly matching TRBD1 (5 bases). There are 13 residues in the CDR3. V was trimmed by 0 bases and J by 8 bases, leaving 10 bases between them. Germline V gives CDR1 MNHNY, CDR2 SVGAGI (reference sequence).

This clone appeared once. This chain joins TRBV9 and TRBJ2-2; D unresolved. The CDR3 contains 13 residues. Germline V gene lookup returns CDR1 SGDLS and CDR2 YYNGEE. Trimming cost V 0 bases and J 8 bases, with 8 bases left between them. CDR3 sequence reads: CASSVDMFGELFF. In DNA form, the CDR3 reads TGTGCCAGCAGCGTAGATATGTTTGGGGAGCTGTTTTTT.

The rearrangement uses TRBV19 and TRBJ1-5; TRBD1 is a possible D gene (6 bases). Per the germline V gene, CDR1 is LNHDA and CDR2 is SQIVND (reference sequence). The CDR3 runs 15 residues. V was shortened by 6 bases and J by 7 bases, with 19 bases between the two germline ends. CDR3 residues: CASRASGGRWQPQHF. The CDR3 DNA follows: TGTGCCAGTAGAGCCTCCGGGGGGCGGTGGCAGCCCCAGCATTTT.

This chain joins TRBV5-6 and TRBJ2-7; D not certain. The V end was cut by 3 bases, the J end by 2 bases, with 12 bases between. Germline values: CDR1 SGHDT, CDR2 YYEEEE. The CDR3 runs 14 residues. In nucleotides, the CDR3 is TGTGCCAGCAGCTCACCTGACGGAACCTACGAGCAGTACTTC. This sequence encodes CASSSPDGTYEQYF.

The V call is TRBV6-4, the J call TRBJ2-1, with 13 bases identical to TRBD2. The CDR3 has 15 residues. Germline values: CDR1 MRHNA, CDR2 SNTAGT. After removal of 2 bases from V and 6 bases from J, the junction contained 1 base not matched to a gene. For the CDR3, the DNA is TGTGCCAGCAGTGACGGGACTAGCGGGATCAATGAGCAGTTCTTC. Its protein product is CASSDGTSGINEQFF.

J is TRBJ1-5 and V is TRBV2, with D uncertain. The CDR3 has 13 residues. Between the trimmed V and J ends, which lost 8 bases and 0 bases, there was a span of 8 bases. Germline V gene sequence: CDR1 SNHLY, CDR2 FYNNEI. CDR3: CASPSDSNQPQHF. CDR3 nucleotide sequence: TGTGCCAGCCCCAGCGATAGCAATCAGCCCCAGCATTTT.

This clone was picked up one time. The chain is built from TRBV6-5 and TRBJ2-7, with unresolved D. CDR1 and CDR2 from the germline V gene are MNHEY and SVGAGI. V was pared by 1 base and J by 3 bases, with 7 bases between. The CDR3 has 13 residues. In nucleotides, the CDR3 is TGTGCCAGCAGTTACTTTCTTGGCTACGAGCAGTACTTC. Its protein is CASSYFLGYEQYF.

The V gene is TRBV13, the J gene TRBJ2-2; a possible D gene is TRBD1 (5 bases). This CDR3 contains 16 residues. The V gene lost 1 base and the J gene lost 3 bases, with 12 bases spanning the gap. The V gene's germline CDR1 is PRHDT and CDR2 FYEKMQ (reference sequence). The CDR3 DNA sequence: TGTGCCAGCAGCTTAGTCTTTAGGGGTCACACCGGGGAGCTGTTTTTT. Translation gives CASSLVFRGHTGELFF.

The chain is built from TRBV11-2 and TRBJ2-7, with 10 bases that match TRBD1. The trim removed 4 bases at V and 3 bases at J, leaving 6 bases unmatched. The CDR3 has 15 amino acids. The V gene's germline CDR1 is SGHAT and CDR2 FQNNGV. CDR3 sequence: CASSSSGTGVYEQYF. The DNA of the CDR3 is TGTGCCAGCAGCTCGTCCGGGACAGGGGTCTACGAGCAGTACTTC.

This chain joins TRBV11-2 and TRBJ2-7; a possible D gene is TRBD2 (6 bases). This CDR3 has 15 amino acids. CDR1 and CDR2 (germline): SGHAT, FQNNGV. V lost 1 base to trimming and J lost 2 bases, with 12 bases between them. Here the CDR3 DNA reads TGTGCCAGCAGCTTAGGAGGAGGGATTGCCTACGAGCAGTACTTC. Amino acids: CASSLGGGIAYEQYF.

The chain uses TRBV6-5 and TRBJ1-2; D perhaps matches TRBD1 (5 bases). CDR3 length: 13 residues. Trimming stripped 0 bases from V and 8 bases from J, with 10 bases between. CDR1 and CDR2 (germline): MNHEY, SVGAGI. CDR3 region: CASSYSDGGGYTF. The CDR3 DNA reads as TGTGCCAGCAGTTACTCCGACGGGGGGGGCTACACCTTC.

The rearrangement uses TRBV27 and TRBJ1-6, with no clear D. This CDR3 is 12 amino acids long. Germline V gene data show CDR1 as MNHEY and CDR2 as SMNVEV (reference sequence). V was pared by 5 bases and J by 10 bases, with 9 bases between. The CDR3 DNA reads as TGTGCCAGCAGTCGATGGGAGTCACCCCTCCACTTT. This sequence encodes CASSRWESPLHF.

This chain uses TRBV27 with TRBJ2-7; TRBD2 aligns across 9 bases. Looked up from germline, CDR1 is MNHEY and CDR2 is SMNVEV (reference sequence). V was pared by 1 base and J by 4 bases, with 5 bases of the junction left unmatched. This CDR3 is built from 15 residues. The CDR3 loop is CASSLWASGTYEQYF. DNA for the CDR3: TGTGCCAGCAGTTTATGGGCTAGCGGGACTTACGAGCAGTACTTC.

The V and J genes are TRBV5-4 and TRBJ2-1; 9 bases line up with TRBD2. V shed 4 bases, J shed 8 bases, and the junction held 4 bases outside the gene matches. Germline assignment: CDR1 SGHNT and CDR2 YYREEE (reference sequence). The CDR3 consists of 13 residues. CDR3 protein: CASSPTSGHEQFF. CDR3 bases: TGTGCCAGCAGCCCTACTAGCGGGCATGAGCAGTTCTTC.

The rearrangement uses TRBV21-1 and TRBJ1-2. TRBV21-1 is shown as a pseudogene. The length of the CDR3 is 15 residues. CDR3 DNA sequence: TGTGCCAGAGCAGGTCGGGGGGCTTCCCTCTATGGCTACACCTTC. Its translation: CARAGRGASLYGYTF.

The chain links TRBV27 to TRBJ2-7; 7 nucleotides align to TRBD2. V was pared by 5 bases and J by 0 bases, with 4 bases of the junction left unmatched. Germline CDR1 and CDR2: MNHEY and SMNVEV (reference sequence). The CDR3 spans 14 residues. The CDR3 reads CASSQRGSSYEQYF. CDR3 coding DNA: TGTGCCAGCAGTCAGCGGGGTAGCTCCTACGAGCAGTACTTC.